The source of this T cell receptor beta chain is a study of blood T cell repertoires in COVID-19. Clones were read by immunoSEQ multiplex PCR, and TCRdb kept only the in-frame ones, dropping some. The repertoire holds 35,000 to 45,000 clones, with 90% as singletons. The count of this clone is one. Trimming pared 4 bases from V and 8 bases from J, leaving 8 bases between. The V gene's germline CDR1 is MNHEY and CDR2 SVGEGT. The CDR3 loop spans 11 amino acids. The chain links TRBV6-2 or TRBV6-3 to TRBJ1-2; TRBD1 might be the D (6 bases). The source of this sequence is a man aged 45-65 years with active COVID-19. Sequenced material: peripheral blood. Here the CDR3 DNA reads TGTGCCAGCAGTTTTGGGGGCGGCTACACCTTC. This sequence encodes CASSFGGGYTF.